This T cell receptor (beta chain) came from a study of blood T cell repertoires in COVID-19. Whole-study context: Acute and convalescent COVID-19 specimens originated in the United States, Italy and Spain. PBMCs, B-cell-depleted T cells, or T cells were the source of the cDNA or gDNA that made up the material.

Per the study methods: Nucleated cell counts were estimated from reference gene primer amplification. Data came from immunoSEQ multiplex PCR; TCRdb stores just in-frame clones and leaves some out. D and trimming come from the DNA, and the V and J calls and clone size come from that table. The sample records approximately 230,000 clones, 70% to 90% being singletons. The CDR3 is 16 amino acids. Trimming left V 5 bases short and J 1 base short, with 17 bases between. Germline V gene lookup returns CDR1 MNHEY and CDR2 SVGEGT. The sequenced sample was peripheral blood. This chain connects TRBV6-2 or TRBV6-3 to TRBJ1-1; possibly TRBD1 for D (6 bases). This TCR came from a man younger than 30 with active or convalescent COVID-19. CDR3 sequence (DNA): TGTGCCAGCAGTCGTGAGGACAGCAGTGGGAACACTGAAGCTTTCTTT. Translation gives CASSREDSSGNTEAFF.